This T cell receptor (beta chain) was sequenced during a study of CD8 T cells in Susac syndrome. Random hexamers served to reverse transcribe roughly 0.5 to 1 ug RNA. Amplification of TCR beta CDR3 was carried out by immunoSEQ multiplex PCR, which covered 54 Vbeta and 13 Jbeta segments. TCRdb used MiXCR to reprocess the immunoSEQ multiplex PCR reads, holding one entry per CDR3 protein. The data show some 260,000 distinct CDR3 sequences, about 85% seen once. In the case of this clonotype: Its antigen is as yet unknown.

V lost 0 bases, J lost 6 bases, and 14 bases lay in between. CDR3 length: 16 amino acids. Looked up from germline, CDR1 is ENHRY and CDR2 is SYGVKD. Notes on the study in general: The TCR sequencing and HLA analysis in the study involved a relatively small number of individuals, as the study acknowledged.

Stable or active relapsing-remitting multiple sclerosis, untreated and meeting revised McDonald criteria, defined the controls. The TCR was taken from a human donor with multiple sclerosis. Sequencing used CD8+ T cells from PBMCs. The chain joins TRBV10-3 to TRBJ1-4; D is perhaps TRBD1 (5 bases). The CDR3 loop reads CAISESNLGPDEKLFF. CDR3 DNA sequence: TGTGCCATCAGTGAGTCGAATTTGGGACCAGATGAAAAACTGTTTTTT.